This is a list of T cell receptor beta chains from one sample in a study of beta chain features in type 1 diabetes. Profiled with immunoSEQ multiplex PCR; TCRdb holds only in-frame clones, not every one. This table has hundreds of thousands of clones, roughly 12% appearing once. Sequencing was carried out using naive CD4+ T cells from blood. The origin of the receptors is a young man in good health. CDR3s include the opening cysteine and the closing phenylalanine or tryptophan. The order of the fields is J gene, V gene, clone size, D gene, CDR3 length, CDR3 DNA, CDR3 protein. The D gene is left open where the match is weak. The size of a clone is reported for some rows only, either as once, few or many, or as a class for expanded clones.

TRBJ2-1,TRBV6-4,few,TRBD2,16,TGTGCCAGCAGTGACGGGAAGGTAGCGGGCATCAATGAGCAGTTCTTC,CASSDGKVAGINEQFF
TRBJ1-6,TRBV30,.,TRBD1,14,TGTGCCTGGAGTGTAAAGGGGGCAGATTCACCCCTCCACTTT,CAWSVKGADSPLHF
TRBJ1-6,TRBV7-9,few,TRBD1,16,TGTGCCAGCAGTCCAAGACAGGGGCTGGGTAATTCACCCCTCCACTTT,CASSPRQGLGNSPLHF
TRBJ2-1,TRBV11-3,few,.,12,TGTGCCAGCAGCCGTGACTGGTCTGAGCAGTTCTTC,CASSRDWSEQFF
TRBJ2-1,TRBV29-1,many,TRBD2,16,TGCAGCGTGCGATCCGGAATAGCGGGAGGAAGGAATGAGCAGTTCTTC,CSVRSGIAGGRNEQFF
TRBJ1-1,TRBV5-1,.,.,13,TGCGCCAGCAGGGGATCGGGATCCACTGAAGCTTTCTTT,CASRGSGSTEAFF
TRBJ2-5,TRBV28,.,TRBD1,13,TGTGCCAGCAAGGGACAGGCGGAAGAGACCCAGTACTTC,CASKGQAEETQYF
TRBJ1-5,TRBV7-8,.,.,14,TGTGCCAGCAGCCCCGGGACACTTAATCAGCCCCAGCATTTT,CASSPGTLNQPQHF
TRBJ2-5,TRBV19,few,.,14,TGTGCCAGTAGATCAGGGTCCGTGAGGGAGACCCAGTACTTC,CASRSGSVRETQYF
TRBJ2-5,TRBV7-2,.,.,13,TGTGCCAGCAGCTTAGGTGCGGGAGAGACCCAGTACTTC,CASSLGAGETQYF
TRBJ1-2,TRBV25-1,.,TRBD1,15,TGTGCCAGCAGTGACCCGGGACAGGGAGTATATGGCTACACCTTC,CASSDPGQGVYGYTF
TRBJ2-3,TRBV25-1,.,.,13,TGTGCCAGCAGCCAGGGTGGCGGAGATACGCAGTATTTT,CASSQGGGDTQYF
TRBJ2-7,TRBV4-2,.,TRBD1,16,TGTGCCAGCAGCCAAGATCCCGGGACAGTGTCCTACGAGCAGTACTTC,CASSQDPGTVSYEQYF
TRBJ2-6,TRBV4-2,.,.,17,TGTGCCAGCATTTCCAGTTCAGGGTCTTCTGGGGCCAACGTCCTGACTTTC,CASISSSGSSGANVLTF
TRBJ1-4,TRBV7-2,.,TRBD1,13,TGTGCCAGCGAACAGGGGGTTGGTGAAAAACTGTTTTTT,CASEQGVGEKLFF
TRBJ2-1,TRBV19,.,.,13,TGTGCCAGTAGTATTCAGGGCTCGAGTGAGCAGTTCTTC,CASSIQGSSEQFF
TRBJ1-1,TRBV28,few,TRBD1,17,TGTGCCAGCAGTCCCCCCCCGGGACAGGGGGGTGGCACTGAAGCTTTCTTT,CASSPPPGQGGGTEAFF
TRBJ1-2,TRBV13,.,TRBD1,14,TGTGCCAGCAGCTCTTGGACAGGGAGGGATGGCTACACCTTC,CASSSWTGRDGYTF
TRBJ2-3,TRBV9,.,.,16,TGTGCCAGCAGCGTAGGAGACTTCGGGGGCACAGATACGCAGTATTTT,CASSVGDFGGTDTQYF
TRBJ2-5,TRBV7-9,few,TRBD2,17,TGTGCCAGCAGCTTAAAGACTAGCGGGGCGCCTCAAGAGACCCAGTACTTC,CASSLKTSGAPQETQYF
TRBJ2-7,TRBV2,few,TRBD2,15,TGTGCCAGCAGTGGACGACTAGCGGGAGATTACGAGCAGTACTTC,CASSGRLAGDYEQYF
TRBJ2-7,TRBV4-3,few,.,15,TGCGCCAGCAGCTACACGTCAGGGGATCCCTACGAGCAGTACTTC,CASSYTSGDPYEQYF
TRBJ2-6,TRBV28,.,.,15,TGTGCCAGCAGTTTAGTAGGGGCCGGGGCCAACGTCCTGACTTTC,CASSLVGAGANVLTF
TRBJ2-5,TRBV7-2,many,.,15,TGTGCCAGCAGCTTACAGTCCGGGGAAGGAGAGACCCAGTACTTC,CASSLQSGEGETQYF
TRBJ2-1,TRBV27,.,.,22,TGTGCCAGCAGTAACCCCCTTACAAGGGGTGGCCGGGAGCTCCCCTTAGGTAATGAGCAGTTCTTC,CASSNPLTRGGRELPLGNEQFF
TRBJ2-7,TRBV7-6,.,TRBD2,16,TGTGCCAGCAGCCCGACGACTAGCGGCAACACCTACGAGCAGTACTTC,CASSPTTSGNTYEQYF
TRBJ2-2,TRBV7-2,once,TRBD1,16,TGTGCCAGCAGCTTCAGGACAGGGGGCATCACCGGGGAGCTGTTTTTT,CASSFRTGGITGELFF
TRBJ1-2,TRBV19,.,.,14,TGTGCCAGTAGGCCGGGGTTGGGTCCTGATGGCTACACCTTC,CASRPGLGPDGYTF
TRBJ2-5,TRBV9,few,TRBD2,15,TGTGCCAGCAGCGTAGGGCTAGCGGGGAGGGAGACCCAGTACTTC,CASSVGLAGRETQYF
TRBJ2-5,TRBV6-5,few,TRBD2,14,TGTGCCACCGCCGGGACTAGAGGCGCAGAGACCCAGTACTTC,CATAGTRGAETQYF
TRBJ2-1,TRBV28,.,.,12,TGTGCCAGCAGTTTAACTGCCCAGGGTAGTCTCTTC,CASSLTAQGSLF
TRBJ2-7,TRBV29-1,few,.,14,TGCAGCGTTGAAGTCGCAGGGTTCCCCTACGAGCAGTACTTC,CSVEVAGFPYEQYF
TRBJ2-7,TRBV9,.,TRBD1,13,TGTGCCAGCAGCGGACAGGGGCCCTACGAGCAGTACTTC,CASSGQGPYEQYF
TRBJ2-7,TRBV28,few,TRBD1,14,TGTGCCATCACAAATCGACAGGGGGCCTACGAGCAGTACTTC,CAITNRQGAYEQYF
TRBJ2-3,TRBV4-2,.,TRBD2,16,TGTGCCAGCAGCCAAGAACTAGCGGGGGGCACAGATACGCAGTATTTT,CASSQELAGGTDTQYF
TRBJ1-1,TRBV7-3,few,.,14,TGTGCCAGCAGCTTCGCCGCGGGGAGCACTGAAGCTTTCTTT,CASSFAAGSTEAFF
TRBJ2-1,TRBV20-1,.,.,11,TGCAGTGCAGGAGGGTACAATGAGCAGTTCTTC,CSAGGYNEQFF
TRBJ2-7,TRBV30,.,TRBD2,12,TGTGCCTGGACTCTCGGGGGGGACGAGCAGTACTTC,CAWTLGGDEQYF
TRBJ1-1,TRBV5-4,few,TRBD1,13,TGTGCCAGCAGCTGGGACAGGAACACTGAAGCTTTCTTT,CASSWDRNTEAFF
TRBJ2-3,TRBV7-3,.,.,12,TGTGCCAGCAGCCCGATCGGGGATACGCAGTATTTT,CASSPIGDTQYF
TRBJ2-5,TRBV6-5,.,.,14,TGTGCCAGCAGTCCACGGACAGCGACGGAGACCCAGTACTTC,CASSPRTATETQYF
TRBJ2-3,TRBV2,.,TRBD2,17,TGTGCCAGCAGACCACCGGGACTAGCGGGGATCACAGATACGCAGTATTTT,CASRPPGLAGITDTQYF
TRBJ2-7,TRBV2,.,TRBD2,12,TGTGCCAGTGCGGGACTAGGCGACGAGCAGTACTTC,CASAGLGDEQYF
TRBJ2-1,TRBV6-5,few,.,13,TGTGCCAGCAGTCCCTCCTACTACAATGAGCAGTTCTTC,CASSPSYYNEQFF
TRBJ2-5,TRBV7-9,few,.,14,TGTGCCAGCAGCCGACCCCCGGAGGGGGAGACCCAGTACTTC,CASSRPPEGETQYF
TRBJ2-1,TRBV7-8,.,.,16,TGTGCCAGCACCCCAAGTAGGAGGGGCCGGCGAAATGAGCAGTTCTTC,CASTPSRRGRRNEQFF
TRBJ2-3,TRBV5-1,.,TRBD1,16,TGCGCCAGCAGCTTACAGGGGGCAAAGAGCACAGATACGCAGTATTTT,CASSLQGAKSTDTQYF
TRBJ1-5,TRBV7-9,few,.,14,TGTGCCAGCAGCCCACAGGTTGTTGATCAGCCCCAGCATTTT,CASSPQVVDQPQHF
TRBJ2-7,TRBV5-1,.,TRBD2,15,TGCGCCAGCAGCGGGACTAGCGGGAGTTACCACGAGCAGTACTTC,CASSGTSGSYHEQYF
TRBJ2-7,TRBV4-3,.,.,15,TGCGCCAGCAGCCAAGAAGGAGCAGGGATTTACGAGCAGTACTTC,CASSQEGAGIYEQYF
TRBJ1-1,TRBV12-5,.,.,12,TGTGCTAGTGGTTCTACAGGAACTGAAGCTTTCTTT,CASGSTGTEAFF